Each of the 19 T cell receptor beta chains below was sequenced from the same sample in a study of cytomegalovirus exposure and HLA in healthy donors. PCR was performed using 60 Vbeta and 13 Jbeta primers. Profiling relied on immunoSEQ multiplex PCR, and the TCRdb table lists in-frame clones only, not all of them. The data contain some 120,000 clones, almost 70% of them seen just once; the ten biggest clones take up roughly 8.4%. Sequencing was performed on PBMCs. Every receptor here comes from a man aged 25-45 years in good health and CMV-seropositive.

The chain joins TRBV29-1 to TRBJ2-1, with TRBD2 identical over 9 bases. The CDR3 consists of 13 residues. Trimming removed 5 bases from V and 7 bases from J; junction bases left unmatched: 6. In germline, CDR1 is SQVTM, CDR2 ANQGSEA. The CDR3: CSVTPSGTNEQFF. Here the CDR3 DNA reads TGCAGCGTTACCCCTAGCGGGACGAATGAGCAGTTCTTC.

With regard to this clone: Compared with germline, one end of the junction differs, possibly owing to a read error. The rearrangement joins TRBV10-3 to TRBJ2-1; 12 bases fit TRBD2. The CDR3 is made up of 16 amino acids. CDR1 is ENHRY and CDR2 is SYGVKD in the germline V gene. The CDR3 DNA is TGTGCCAGCAGTGGTATTCTAGCGGGGGGGCACGATGAGCAGTTCTTC. Translated: CASSGILAGGHDEQFF.

The table lists this clone with a count of one. The V gene is TRBV28, the J gene TRBJ2-3; TRBD1 matches at 12 bases. The CDR3 has 20 residues. Trimming cost V 5 bases and J 1 base; bases outside gene matches: 16. The V gene's germline CDR1 is MDHEN and CDR2 SYDVKM. CDR3 bases: TGTGCCAGCAGTCCTACCCGGGACAGGGGGCGACTAGGAGGCACAGATACGCAGTATTTT. Its translation is CASSPTRDRGRLGGTDTQYF.

The J gene is TRBJ2-1, the V gene TRBV4-1; TRBD2 matches at 9 bases. Germline CDR1 is MGHRA and CDR2 is YSYEKL. The CDR3 consists of 16 residues. The trim removed 1 base at V and 6 bases at J, leaving 7 bases unmatched. The CDR3 coding sequence is TGCGCCAGCAGCCAAGCGGCGGGAGGGCCCGCCAATGAGCAGTTCTTC. Protein: CASSQAAGGPANEQFF.

V and J are TRBV21-1 and TRBJ2-4; whether TRBD1, the table's D call, matches the DNA was not checked. TRBV21-1 is labeled a pseudogene. The CDR3 length is 15 residues. The CDR3 sequence is CASSKVSQGKNIQYF. CDR3 in DNA: TGTGCCAGCAGCAAAGTTTCACAGGGCAAAAACATTCAGTACTTC.

The V gene is TRBV28, the J gene TRBJ2-5, with 8 bases identical to TRBD2. The junction had 6 bases not matched to a gene; V was cut back by 6 bases and J by 0 bases. CDR1 and CDR2 from the germline V gene are MDHEN and SYDVKM. The CDR3 runs 15 residues. The CDR3 spells CASSLPGGDQETQYF. The CDR3 coding sequence is TGTGCCAGCAGCCTCCCCGGGGGGGACCAAGAGACCCAGTACTTC.

The rearrangement links TRBV28 to TRBJ2-1, with TRBD2 matching over 12 bases. The CDR3 sequence is 15 residues long. With V trimmed by 6 bases and J by 9 bases, 9 bases remained unmatched. The germline V gene has CDR1 MDHEN and CDR2 SYDVKM. The CDR3 DNA reads as TGTGCCAGCAGCCCAAGGACTAGCGGGAAATTTGAGCAGTTCTTC. This gives the protein CASSPRTSGKFEQFF.

The J gene is TRBJ2-1, the V gene TRBV19; TRBD2 agrees at 9 bases. From germline, CDR1 is LNHDA and CDR2 SQIVND (reference sequence). This CDR3 region has 16 residues. Trimming at V came to 4 bases and at J to 2 bases, leaving 6 bases not matched to a gene. The CDR3 DNA sequence: TGTGCCAGTAGTAACGCCGGGACTAGCCCCTACAATGAGCAGTTCTTC. This codes for CASSNAGTSPYNEQFF.

This clone was seen more than once but under ten times. V is TRBV28 and J is TRBJ1-5; 7 nucleotides line up with TRBD1. CDR1 is MDHEN and CDR2 is SYDVKM in the germline V gene. The length of the CDR3 is 14 residues. The J segment lost 4 bases and the V segment lost 6 bases, leaving 6 bases of the junction unmatched. The CDR3 nucleotides read TGTGCCAGCAGCCAGGACAGGCTAAATCAGCCCCAGCATTTT. Amino acids: CASSQDRLNQPQHF.

The rearrangement uses TRBV6-5 and TRBJ2-1; D might be TRBD2 (7 bases). The germline CDR1 and CDR2 sequences are MNHEY and SVGAGI. The CDR3 consists of 13 residues. V shed 6 bases and J shed 8 bases, with 14 bases lying between them. The CDR3 is CASSLSGGHEQFF. CDR3 DNA: TGTGCCAGCAGCCTCTCCGGGGGGCATGAGCAGTTCTTC.

This rearrangement joins TRBV9 to TRBJ1-2, with 9 nucleotides matching TRBD1. Germline CDR1 reads SGDLS; CDR2 reads YYNGEE. This CDR3 comprises 13 residues. Unmatched junction bases numbered 5, after V lost 3 bases and J lost 8 bases. The CDR3 region is CASSEQGARGYTF. The CDR3 DNA follows: TGTGCCAGCAGCGAACAGGGGGCGCGGGGCTACACCTTC.

A note on this clone: Distinct nucleotide sequences in the sample also encode this CDR3. The chain couples TRBV30 to TRBJ1-6, with D perhaps TRBD1 (5 bases). The CDR3 loop spans 13 amino acids. Trimming left V 2 bases short and J 4 bases short, with 6 bases between. Per the germline V gene, CDR1 is GTSNPN and CDR2 is SVGIG (reference sequence). Here the CDR3 DNA reads TGTGCCTGGAGTACAGGTTATAATTCACCCCTCCACTTT. Protein sequence: CAWSTGYNSPLHF.

The genes are TRBV28 and TRBJ1-5, with D tentatively TRBD1 (5 bases). The V gene lost 7 bases and the J gene lost 1 base, with 14 bases spanning the gap. Germline values: CDR1 MDHEN, CDR2 SYDVKM. The CDR3 consists of 15 residues. The CDR3 nucleotides read TGTGCCAGCACCCCAGGGATTCTGAGCAATCAGCCCCAGCATTTT. Its translation is CASTPGILSNQPQHF.

This chain links TRBV15 with TRBJ2-7; D perhaps matches TRBD2 (7 bases). This CDR3 contains 15 residues. With 2 bases removed from V and 6 bases from J, the gap between germline ends came to 17 bases. The germline gives CDR1 LNHNV, CDR2 YYDKDF (reference sequence). CDR3 in amino acids: CATSRSGGARIEQYF. The CDR3 DNA sequence: TGTGCCACCAGCAGATCGGGGGGCGCCCGTATCGAGCAGTACTTC.

The chain joins TRBV6-4 to TRBJ1-1; perhaps TRBD1 as D (6 bases). Per the germline V gene, CDR1 is MRHNA and CDR2 is SNTAGT. This CDR3 region has 13 residues. V was cut by 8 bases and J by 3 bases, with 13 bases left in between. The CDR3 sequence: CASAVDSDTEAFF. In DNA, the CDR3 is TGTGCCAGCGCGGTGGACAGCGACACTGAAGCTTTCTTT.

This clone was seen once. V is TRBV25-1 and J is TRBJ2-1, with 9 bases matching TRBD1. CDR1 is MGHDK and CDR2 is SYGVNS in the germline V gene. The ends lost 4 bases at V and 8 bases at J; junction bases unmatched: 3. The CDR3 is made up of 13 amino acids. The CDR3, as DNA: TGTGCCAGCAGTGGCACAGGGGGCCATGAGCAGTTCTTC. Translation: CASSGTGGHEQFF. Supplemented by reference TRBV25-1 and TRBJ2-1, the full variable domain reads EADIYQTPRYLVIGTGKKITLECSQTMGHDKMYWYQQDPGMELHLIHYSYGVNSTEKGDLSSESTVSRIRTEHFPLTLESARPSHTSQYLCASSGTGGHEQFFGPGTRLTVL.

This chain links TRBV28 with TRBJ2-7; 9 bases map to TRBD2. Looked up from germline, CDR1 is MDHEN and CDR2 is SYDVKM. CDR3 length equals 16 residues. The V and J ends lost 6 bases and 4 bases, in that order; junction bases with no gene match: 13. The CDR3 nucleotides are TGTGCCAGCAGAAAGGGGCGCGGGGGGGGACCATACGAGCAGTACGTC. The encoded protein is CASRKGRGGGPYEQYV.

The chain employs TRBV27 and TRBJ1-1; weak D call: TRBD1 (6 bases). This CDR3 region has 14 residues. Germline lookup yields CDR1 MNHEY and CDR2 SMNVEV (reference sequence). V gave up 3 bases and J gave up 3 bases, with 11 bases separating them. Written as DNA, the CDR3 is TGTGCCAGCAGTTTTCAGGGGTTGGACACTGAAGCTTTCTTT. Translating gives CASSFQGLDTEAFF.

This clone showed up just a few times. The chain links TRBV9 to TRBJ1-1; TRBD1 matches at 7 bases. CDR1 and CDR2 from the germline V gene are SGDLS and YYNGEE. The CDR3 runs 18 residues. Trimming cost V 1 base and J 3 bases; bases outside gene matches: 15. This chain's CDR3 is CASSVQGDGRGSDTEAFF. Written as DNA, the CDR3 is TGTGCCAGCAGCGTACAAGGTGATGGCAGGGGGTCGGACACTGAAGCTTTCTTT.